One and the same sample provided the 9 T cell receptor beta chains below, sequenced in a study of blood T cell repertoires in COVID-19 (dated by TCRdb to between 2020 and 2021). Library preparation employed the immunoSEQ multiplex PCR assay. This is the immuneACCESS table as TCRdb keeps it, with only in-frame sequences that have V and J called. A part of the clones is gone; compared with another copy, unresolved V genes explain less than half, and the rest is unexplained. A total of 150,000 to 250,000 clones appear in this sample, almost 85% of them only once. The top ten clonotypes cover 6.5% to 7% of the sample. Input material: peripheral blood. The origin of the receptors is a human donor with acute or convalescent COVID-19. The donor label of this sample is uncertain.

This clone has just one count. This chain links TRBV19 with TRBJ1-2; D may be TRBD1 (5 bases). The V end lost 3 bases, the J end lost 3 bases, and 17 bases lay between the germline ends. The CDR3 length is 16 residues. Germline CDR1 is LNHDA and CDR2 is SQIVND (reference sequence). CDR3 in DNA: TGTGCCAGTAGTATTACGCCCGGAGCGGGGGACTATGGCTACACCTTC. This translates into CASSITPGAGDYGYTF.

CDR3 sequence: CASSLTSGSSIEQFF. In DNA, the CDR3 is TGCGCCAGCAGCTTGACTAGCGGGAGCTCTATTGAGCAGTTCTTC. The chain combines TRBV5-1 with TRBJ2-1, with TRBD2 matching 11 bases. CDR3 length: 15 amino acids. J gave up 9 bases and V 1 base, and 6 bases lay outside the gene matches. Per germline, CDR1 SGHRS and CDR2 YFSETQ.

J is TRBJ2-1 and V is TRBV29-1; TRBD2 aligns across 15 bases. After removal of 7 bases from V and 7 bases from J, the junction contained 5 bases not matched to a gene. CDR3 length equals 14 residues. The V gene's germline CDR1 is SQVTM and CDR2 ANQGSEA. The CDR3 spells CSARGLAGGNEQFF. The CDR3 DNA is TGCAGCGCCCGGGGACTAGCGGGGGGTAATGAGCAGTTCTTC.

This clone showed up just a few times. This sequence joins TRBV18 and TRBJ1-5; no reliable D call. The CDR3 totals 13 residues. Trimming removed 1 base at V and 7 bases at J, with 8 bases between. CDR1 KGHSH and CDR2 LQKENI come from the germline V gene. This CDR3 is CASSPLEGQPQHF. The CDR3 DNA is TGTGCCAGCTCACCACTAGAGGGACAGCCCCAGCATTTT.

A few counts support this clone. The CDR3 bases are TGTGCCAGCAGTGAGAGACGGGTCAATCAGCCCCAGCATTTT. It specifies CASSERRVNQPQHF. This chain connects TRBV2 to TRBJ1-5; D is undetermined. This CDR3 is 14 amino acids long. Germline loops: CDR1 SNHLY, CDR2 FYNNEI. V was cut by 3 bases and J by 3 bases, with 9 bases left in between.

The chain has TRBV19 and TRBJ1-5; D uncertain. The CDR3 extends over 15 amino acids. Germline V gives CDR1 LNHDA, CDR2 SQIVND (reference sequence). The V end was cut by 3 bases, the J end by 0 bases, with 9 bases between. CDR3: CASSIWHYSNQPQHF. DNA of the CDR3: TGTGCCAGTAGTATTTGGCACTATAGCAATCAGCCCCAGCATTTT.

The chain couples TRBV21-1 to TRBJ1-1; the table's TRBD1 call for D was not verified on the DNA. TRBV21-1 is a documented pseudogene. This CDR3 is built from 16 residues. CDR3 in amino acids: CASSKEGVRGTAEAFF. The CDR3 nucleotides are TGTGCCAGCAGCAAAGAGGGGGTTCGAGGGACGGCTGAAGCTTTCTTT.

As DNA, the CDR3 is TGTGCCAGCAGTTACCCGTATGGCGGGAGCTCCTACAATGAGCAGTTCTTC. Translating gives CASSYPYGGSSYNEQFF. The chain links TRBV6-2 or TRBV6-3 to TRBJ2-1, with TRBD2 matching 7 bases. J lost 0 bases, V lost 2 bases, and 7 bases had no gene match. Germline V CDR1 and CDR2: MNHEY, SVGEGT. CDR3 length equals 17 residues.

This clone came up a few times. The CDR3 coding sequence is TGTGCCAGCAGCCCCGGGACTACCTCCTACGAGCAGTACTTC. Translating gives CASSPGTTSYEQYF. This chain uses TRBV9 with TRBJ2-7; 7 bases agree with TRBD2. CDR3 length: 14 amino acids. Looked up from germline, CDR1 is SGDLS and CDR2 is YYNGEE. V gave up 4 bases and J gave up 0 bases; unmatched junction bases: 4.